The next 15 T cell receptor beta chains were all read from a single sample in a study of cytomegalovirus exposure and HLA in healthy donors. PCR involved 60 Vbeta and 13 Jbeta primers. Repertoires were generated with immunoSEQ multiplex PCR, while TCRdb's copy carries only in-frame clones and drops some. The table has roughly 190,000 clones, about 80% seen once. The source material was PBMCs. These receptors all come from a woman in her 50s in good health and CMV-seropositive.

The chain links TRBV14 to TRBJ1-2; 7 nucleotides match TRBD1. The V and J ends lost 4 bases and 2 bases, in that order; junction bases with no gene match: 1. The germline gives CDR1 SGHDN, CDR2 FVKESK. The CDR3 has 13 residues. The DNA for the CDR3 is TGTGCCAGCAGCCGACAGGGAAACTATGGCTACACCTTC. It translates to CASSRQGNYGYTF.

The rearrangement links TRBV6-6 to TRBJ1-1; 7 nucleotides align to TRBD1. The CDR3 has 16 residues. The trim removed 7 bases at V and 4 bases at J, leaving 15 bases unmatched. Per germline, CDR1 MNHNY and CDR2 SVGAGI (reference sequence). The CDR3 here is CASTSNAGGGTTEAFF. In nucleotides, the CDR3 is TGTGCCAGCACCTCGAACGCGGGAGGGGGCACCACTGAAGCTTTCTTT.

The V and J genes are TRBV29-1 and TRBJ1-2; 7 nucleotides align to TRBD1. J lost 4 bases, V lost 7 bases, and 6 bases had no gene match. The CDR3 spans 12 residues. Germline loops: CDR1 SQVTM, CDR2 ANQGSEA. The CDR3 is CSGIDRVYGYTF. The CDR3 DNA is TGCAGCGGGATCGACAGGGTCTATGGCTACACCTTC.

This chain uses TRBV6-5 with TRBJ2-7; D possibly corresponds to TRBD1 (6 bases). The length of the CDR3 is 14 residues. Trimming removed 2 bases from V and 1 base from J, with 9 bases in between. Per the germline V gene, CDR1 is MNHEY and CDR2 is SVGAGI. CDR3 in DNA: TGTGCCAGCAGTTACCGGGACACATCCTACGAGCAGTACTTC. Translated, it gives CASSYRDTSYEQYF.

V usage is TRBV14 and J usage is TRBJ2-7; D not resolved. Trimming took off 3 bases at V and 3 bases at J, with 15 bases between the two ends. The CDR3 has 15 residues. Germline V gene lookup returns CDR1 SGHDN and CDR2 FVKESK. This CDR3 is CASSQSTLRRYEQYF. The DNA of the CDR3 is TGTGCCAGCAGCCAGTCAACTTTACGTCGCTACGAGCAGTACTTC.

The chain employs TRBV28 and TRBJ2-7; D may be TRBD1 (6 bases). Trimming stripped 6 bases from V and 3 bases from J, with 18 bases between. Germline V gives CDR1 MDHEN, CDR2 SYDVKM. This CDR3 region has 15 residues. This chain's CDR3 is CASSLPGGPLYEQYF. The CDR3 DNA reads TGTGCCAGCAGCCTCCCTGGGGGCCCCCTCTACGAGCAGTACTTC.

The chain joins TRBV30 to TRBJ1-2; possible D gene TRBD1, 6 bases. The CDR3 extends over 13 amino acids. With 4 bases removed from V and 4 bases from J, the gap between germline ends came to 13 bases. Germline loops: CDR1 GTSNPN, CDR2 SVGIG (reference sequence). CDR3 sequence: CAWTPTGSYGYTF. The CDR3 bases are TGTGCCTGGACCCCGACAGGCTCCTATGGCTACACCTTC.

The V and J genes are TRBV19 and TRBJ1-5, with D tentatively TRBD1 (6 bases). The CDR3 has 16 amino acids. Germline CDR1 and CDR2: LNHDA and SQIVND (reference sequence). With 6 bases removed from V and 6 bases from J, the gap between germline ends came to 21 bases. The DNA for the CDR3 is TGTGCCAGTAGGAGGGACGGGGGGGCCGGCGGTCAGCCCCAGCATTTT. Translation: CASRRDGGAGGQPQHF.

The V call is TRBV18, the J call TRBJ1-4, with D possibly matching TRBD1 (6 bases). CDR3 size: 16 residues. V was cut by 3 bases and J by 8 bases, with 19 bases left in between. Germline CDR1 is KGHSH and CDR2 is LQKENI. CDR3 DNA sequence: TGTGCCAGCTCACCCTTAAACAGGGTGGGTCAAGAAAAACTGTTTTTT. Translation gives CASSPLNRVGQEKLFF.

This chain links TRBV6-5 with TRBJ1-1; D unclear. This CDR3 spans 12 amino acids. Germline CDR1 MNHEY, CDR2 SVGAGI. Trimming pared 10 bases from V and 6 bases from J, leaving 15 bases between. CDR3 loop: CATQFGVSEAFF. The CDR3 DNA reads TGTGCCACCCAGTTCGGAGTCTCTGAAGCTTTCTTT.

J is TRBJ2-7 and V is TRBV12-5, with 9 positions matching TRBD1. V lost 6 bases and J lost 4; bases outside the gene matches: 7. The CDR3 contains 14 residues. Germline CDR1 LGHNT, CDR2 FRNRAP. DNA for the CDR3: TGTGCTAGTGGCGAAAGGGACAGGGATTACGAGCAGTACTTC. It specifies CASGERDRDYEQYF.

V and J are TRBV6-1 and TRBJ1-5, with a possible D match to TRBD1 (5 bases). The germline gives CDR1 MNHNS, CDR2 SASEGT. The ends were cut back, 3 bases at V and 5 bases at J, with 11 bases in the middle. This CDR3 spans 14 amino acids. In nucleotides, the CDR3 is TGTGCCAGCAGTGATAGCAGGGTTGATCAGCCCCAGCATTTT. Amino acid sequence: CASSDSRVDQPQHF.

The chain carries TRBV6-4 and TRBJ1-2; TRBD1 matches 7 bases. Trimming cost V 8 bases and J 1 base; bases outside gene matches: 4. The CDR3 is 13 residues long. CDR1 MRHNA and CDR2 SNTAGT come from the germline V gene. Written as DNA, the CDR3 is TGTGCCAGCCGACAGGGTAATAACTATGGCTACACCTTC. Its protein is CASRQGNNYGYTF.

The chain joins TRBV28 to TRBJ2-7; 8 bases agree with TRBD1. The CDR3 is 13 amino acids. The trim removed 10 bases at V and 4 bases at J, leaving 9 bases unmatched. Germline CDR1 MDHEN, CDR2 SYDVKM. The CDR3 DNA follows: TGTGCCACCTACGACAGGGGATATTACGAGCAGTACTTC. This codes for CATYDRGYYEQYF.

The table lists this clone with a few counts. The rearrangement links TRBV6-1 to TRBJ1-1; D is perhaps TRBD1 (6 bases). The germline V gene encodes CDR1 MNHNS and CDR2 SASEGT. This CDR3 is 15 amino acids long. Trimming removed 5 bases at V and 1 base at J, with 14 bases between. The DNA of the CDR3 is TGTGCCAGCAGTTTGGGGGCAAGCAGGAACACTGAAGCTTTCTTT. Amino acid sequence: CASSLGASRNTEAFF.